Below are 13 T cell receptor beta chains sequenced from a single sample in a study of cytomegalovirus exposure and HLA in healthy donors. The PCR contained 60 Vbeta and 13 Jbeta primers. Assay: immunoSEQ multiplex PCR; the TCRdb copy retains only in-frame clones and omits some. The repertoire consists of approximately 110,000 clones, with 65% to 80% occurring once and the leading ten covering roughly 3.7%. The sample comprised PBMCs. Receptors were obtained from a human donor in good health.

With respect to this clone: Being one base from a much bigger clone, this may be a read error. The CDR3 coding sequence is TGCGCCAGCAGCTCGGGTCGAATCCAAGGCGCTGAAGCTTTCTTT. Residues: CASSSGRIQGAEAFF. This chain uses TRBV5-1 with TRBJ1-1; D not certain. In germline, CDR1 is SGHRS, CDR2 YFSETQ. The CDR3 is 15 residues long. Trimming removed 3 bases at V and 6 bases at J, with 18 bases between. Looking up the rest from reference TRBV5-1 and TRBJ1-1 gives the full variable domain: KAGVTQTPRYLIKTRGQQVTLSCSPISGHRSVSWYQQTPGQGLQFLFEYFSETQRNKGNFPGRFSGRQFSNSRSEMNVSTLELGDSALYLCASSSGRIQGAEAFFGQGTRLTVV.

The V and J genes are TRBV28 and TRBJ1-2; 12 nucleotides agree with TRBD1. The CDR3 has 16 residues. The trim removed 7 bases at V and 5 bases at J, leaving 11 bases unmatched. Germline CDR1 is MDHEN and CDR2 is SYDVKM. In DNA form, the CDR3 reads TGTGCCAGCAAAATGGGACAGGGGGCGCTGGGATATGGCTACACCTTC. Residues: CASKMGQGALGYGYTF.

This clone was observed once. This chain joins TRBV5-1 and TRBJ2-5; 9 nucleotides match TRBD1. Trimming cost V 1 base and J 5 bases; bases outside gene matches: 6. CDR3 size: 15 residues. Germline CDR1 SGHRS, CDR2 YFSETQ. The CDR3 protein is CASSLRTGGAETQYF. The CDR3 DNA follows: TGCGCCAGCAGCTTGCGCACAGGGGGCGCGGAGACCCAGTACTTC.

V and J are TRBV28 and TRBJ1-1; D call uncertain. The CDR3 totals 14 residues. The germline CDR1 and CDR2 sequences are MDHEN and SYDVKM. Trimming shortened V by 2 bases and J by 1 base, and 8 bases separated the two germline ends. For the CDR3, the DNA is TGTGCCAGCAGTTTAGATGCGGGGAACACTGAAGCTTTCTTT. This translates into CASSLDAGNTEAFF.

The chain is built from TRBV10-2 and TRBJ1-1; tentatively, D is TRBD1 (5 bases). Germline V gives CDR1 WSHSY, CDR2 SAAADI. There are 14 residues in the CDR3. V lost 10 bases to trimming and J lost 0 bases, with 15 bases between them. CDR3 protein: CATRSGLMNTEAFF. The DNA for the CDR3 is TGCGCCACAAGATCAGGGTTGATGAACACTGAAGCTTTCTTT.

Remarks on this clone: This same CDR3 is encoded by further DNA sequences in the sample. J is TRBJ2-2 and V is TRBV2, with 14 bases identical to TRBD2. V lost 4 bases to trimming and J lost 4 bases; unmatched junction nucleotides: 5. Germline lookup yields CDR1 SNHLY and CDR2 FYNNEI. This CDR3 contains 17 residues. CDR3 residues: CASSGGLAGVGTGELFF. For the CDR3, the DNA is TGTGCCAGCAGTGGGGGACTAGCGGGAGTCGGCACCGGGGAGCTGTTTTTT.

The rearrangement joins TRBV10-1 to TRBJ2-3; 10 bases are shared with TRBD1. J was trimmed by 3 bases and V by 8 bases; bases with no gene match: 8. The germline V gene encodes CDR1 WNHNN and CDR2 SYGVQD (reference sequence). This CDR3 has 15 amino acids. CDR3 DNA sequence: TGCGCCAGCGCTCCCGGGACAGGGGAAACAGATACGCAGTATTTT. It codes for CASAPGTGETDTQYF.

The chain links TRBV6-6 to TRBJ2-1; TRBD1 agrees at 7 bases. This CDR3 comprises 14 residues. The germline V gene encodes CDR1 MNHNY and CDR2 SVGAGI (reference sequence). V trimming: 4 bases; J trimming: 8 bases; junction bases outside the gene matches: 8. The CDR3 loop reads CASSSVGQGDEQFF. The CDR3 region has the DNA TGTGCCAGCAGTTCGGTGGGGCAGGGGGATGAGCAGTTCTTC.

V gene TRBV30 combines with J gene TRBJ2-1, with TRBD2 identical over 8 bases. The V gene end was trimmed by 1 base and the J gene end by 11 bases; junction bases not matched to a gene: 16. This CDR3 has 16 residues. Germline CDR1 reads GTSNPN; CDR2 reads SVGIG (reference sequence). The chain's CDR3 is CAWSERGRGTSGKQFF. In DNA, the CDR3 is TGTGCCTGGAGTGAAAGGGGTCGGGGAACTAGCGGTAAGCAGTTCTTC.

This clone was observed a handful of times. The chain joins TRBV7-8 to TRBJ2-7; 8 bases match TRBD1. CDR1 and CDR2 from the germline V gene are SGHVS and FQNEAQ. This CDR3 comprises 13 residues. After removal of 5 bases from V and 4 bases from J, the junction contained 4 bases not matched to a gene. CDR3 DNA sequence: TGTGCCAGCAGCCCTAGGACAGGGTACGAGCAGTACTTC. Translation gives CASSPRTGYEQYF.

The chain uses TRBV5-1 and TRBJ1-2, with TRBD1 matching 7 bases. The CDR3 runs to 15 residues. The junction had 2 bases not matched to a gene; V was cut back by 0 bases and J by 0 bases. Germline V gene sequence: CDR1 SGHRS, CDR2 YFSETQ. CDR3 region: CASSLGGQPNYGYTF. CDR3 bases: TGCGCCAGCAGCTTGGGGGGACAGCCTAACTATGGCTACACCTTC. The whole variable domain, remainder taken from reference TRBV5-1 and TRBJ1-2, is KAGVTQTPRYLIKTRGQQVTLSCSPISGHRSVSWYQQTPGQGLQFLFEYFSETQRNKGNFPGRFSGRQFSNSRSEMNVSTLELGDSALYLCASSLGGQPNYGYTFGSGTRLTVV.

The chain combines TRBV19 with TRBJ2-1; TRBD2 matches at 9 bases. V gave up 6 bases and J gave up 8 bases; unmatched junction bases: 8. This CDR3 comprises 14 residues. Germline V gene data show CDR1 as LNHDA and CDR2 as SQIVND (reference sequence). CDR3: CASSKASGIYEQFF. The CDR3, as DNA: TGTGCCAGTAGCAAGGCTAGCGGGATTTATGAGCAGTTCTTC. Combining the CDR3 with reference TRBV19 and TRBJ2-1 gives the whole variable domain DGGITQSPKYLFRKEGQNVTLSCEQNLNHDAMYWYRQDPGQGLRLIYYSQIVNDFQKGDIAEGYSVSREKKESFPLTVTSAQKNPTAFYLCASSKASGIYEQFFGPGTRLTVL.

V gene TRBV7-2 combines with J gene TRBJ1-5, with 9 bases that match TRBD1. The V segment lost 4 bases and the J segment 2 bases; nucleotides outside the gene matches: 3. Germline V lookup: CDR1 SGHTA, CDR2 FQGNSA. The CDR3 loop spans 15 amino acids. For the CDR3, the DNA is TGTGCCAGCAGCTCGGACAGGGGAGGCAATCAGCCCCAGCATTTT. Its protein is CASSSDRGGNQPQHF.